The 27 T cell receptor beta chains listed next were all sequenced from one sample in a study of blood T cell repertoires in COVID-19. Using immunoSEQ multiplex PCR, the repertoire was profiled, and TCRdb retains in-frame clones only, with some absent. The top ten clones hold around 20% of a sample with some 190,000 clones, around 84% of them seen once. Input material: peripheral blood. The receptors come from a human donor in a cohort sampled during active COVID-19.

The chain combines TRBV9 with TRBJ2-3; D possibly corresponds to TRBD2 (6 bases). The germline V gene has CDR1 SGDLS and CDR2 YYNGEE. CDR3 length: 16 amino acids. Between the trimmed V and J ends, which lost 0 bases and 4 bases, there was a span of 15 bases. CDR3 residues: CASSVVSSGESDTQYF. Here the CDR3 DNA reads TGTGCCAGCAGCGTAGTTTCGTCGGGGGAATCAGATACGCAGTATTTT.

J is TRBJ1-5 and V is TRBV20-1; D is ambiguous. Germline V gives CDR1 DFQATT, CDR2 SNEGSKA (reference sequence). This CDR3 comprises 15 residues. With 3 bases removed from V and 7 bases from J, the gap between germline ends came to 19 bases. The CDR3 reads CSASIDNFGSQPQHF. The CDR3 DNA reads TGCAGTGCTAGTATCGATAATTTTGGGAGCCAGCCCCAGCATTTT.

The genes are TRBV29-1 and TRBJ2-3; a possible D gene is TRBD2 (5 bases). The CDR3 extends over 12 amino acids. The ends were cut back, 4 bases at V and 0 bases at J, with 5 bases in the middle. Germline V gene sequence: CDR1 SQVTM, CDR2 ANQGSEA. CDR3 protein: CSVGGSTDTQYF. CDR3 in DNA: TGCAGCGTTGGCGGGAGCACAGATACGCAGTATTTT.

The J gene is TRBJ2-2, the V gene TRBV13, with 9 bases that match TRBD1. Germline loops: CDR1 PRHDT, CDR2 FYEKMQ (reference sequence). CDR3 size: 14 residues. Trimming removed 6 bases from V and 6 bases from J; junction bases left unmatched: 5. The CDR3: CASRDRDRAGELFF. The CDR3 region has the DNA TGTGCCAGCAGAGACCGGGACAGGGCCGGGGAGCTGTTTTTT.

There are a few counts of this clone. This chain joins TRBV2 and TRBJ2-5; TRBD1 might be the D (6 bases). The CDR3 has 14 amino acids. With 7 bases removed from V and 3 bases from J, the gap between germline ends came to 15 bases. The germline V gene encodes CDR1 SNHLY and CDR2 FYNNEI. The DNA for the CDR3 is TGTGCCAGCAAGGAGACAGGACAAGAAGAGACCCAGTACTTC. This codes for CASKETGQEETQYF.

This chain uses TRBV28 with TRBJ1-5; 9 nucleotides align to TRBD1. The CDR3 contains 14 residues. CDR1 MDHEN and CDR2 SYDVKM come from the germline V gene. The trim removed 7 bases at V and 10 bases at J, leaving 11 bases unmatched. As DNA, the CDR3 is TGTGCCAGCACCCGGGACAGGGTCCCTCGACCCCAGCATTTT. Protein sequence: CASTRDRVPRPQHF.

The rearrangement uses TRBV25-1 and TRBJ2-1; unclear D gene. The V gene lost 2 bases and the J gene lost 7 bases, with 12 bases spanning the gap. CDR3 length: 14 residues. CDR1 is MGHDK, CDR2 SYGVNS, per germline. The CDR3 DNA follows: TGTGCCAGCAGTGAAGACTTAGGTATAAATGAGCAGTTCTTC. It encodes CASSEDLGINEQFF.

This clone came up a few times. The rearrangement uses TRBV5-1 and TRBJ1-5; 9 bases line up with TRBD1. The V gene's germline CDR1 is SGHRS and CDR2 YFSETQ. The J segment lost 0 bases and the V segment lost 5 bases, leaving 9 bases of the junction unmatched. This CDR3 region has 17 residues. This CDR3 reads CASRHQQGAGSNQPQHF. The CDR3 nucleotides read TGCGCCAGCAGGCATCAACAGGGGGCGGGTAGCAATCAGCCCCAGCATTTT.

The rearrangement links TRBV2 to TRBJ2-2; weak D call: TRBD1 (5 bases). The V gene lost 4 bases and the J gene lost 3 bases, with 6 bases spanning the gap. Germline V gene sequence: CDR1 SNHLY, CDR2 FYNNEI. The CDR3 contains 13 residues. The CDR3 is CASSGTHTGELFF. The CDR3 DNA is TGTGCCAGCAGTGGGACACACACCGGGGAGCTGTTTTTT.

The chain couples TRBV5-4 to TRBJ1-2; no definite D call. The CDR3 totals 14 residues. Trimming left V 6 bases short and J 0 bases short, with 12 bases between. Looked up from germline, CDR1 is SGHNT and CDR2 is YYREEE (reference sequence). DNA for the CDR3: TGTGCCAGCAAGGAGGACCGGGCTAACTATGGCTACACCTTC. Amino acids: CASKEDRANYGYTF.

V gene TRBV7-9 combines with J gene TRBJ1-1, with D possibly matching TRBD1 (6 bases). The germline V gene encodes CDR1 SEHNR and CDR2 FQNEAQ (reference sequence). Trimming pared 5 bases from V and 5 bases from J, leaving 12 bases between. This CDR3 has 13 residues. CDR3 coding DNA: TGTGCCAGCAGCCCCAGGGGCAGGACTGAAGCTTTCTTT. It specifies CASSPRGRTEAFF.

This clone was counted a few times. The chain employs TRBV27 and TRBJ1-2; D ambiguous. The germline V and J ends were trimmed by 8 bases and 4 bases, with 17 bases remaining between them. CDR1 MNHEY and CDR2 SMNVEV come from the germline V gene (reference sequence). The CDR3 length is 14 residues. In nucleotides, the CDR3 is TGTGCCAGCCCCGCCCTCTACGCTTTCTATGGCTACACCTTC. Encoded protein: CASPALYAFYGYTF.

The chain combines TRBV10-3 with TRBJ1-4; D not resolved. The CDR3 runs to 13 residues. Germline V gene data show CDR1 as ENHRY and CDR2 as SYGVKD. Trimming removed 4 bases at V and 0 bases at J, with 3 bases between. CDR3: CAISAATNEKLFF. The CDR3 nucleotides read TGTGCCATCAGTGCAGCAACTAATGAAAAACTGTTTTTT.

V usage is TRBV7-8 and J usage is TRBJ2-1, with 8 bases that match TRBD2. The CDR3 runs 15 residues. Germline V lookup: CDR1 SGHVS, CDR2 FQNEAQ. J lost 5 bases, V lost 5 bases, and 8 bases had no gene match. CDR3 residues: CASSRSGTRNNEQFF. CDR3 DNA: TGTGCCAGCAGCCGATCCGGGACTAGAAACAATGAGCAGTTCTTC.

The J gene is TRBJ1-2, the V gene TRBV19; D may be TRBD1 (6 bases). V shed 3 bases and J shed 8 bases, with 16 bases lying between them. The CDR3 spans 14 residues. The germline CDR1 and CDR2 sequences are LNHDA and SQIVND (reference sequence). The CDR3 here is CASSINGGPYGYTF. The CDR3 DNA sequence: TGTGCCAGTAGTATTAACGGGGGGCCTTACGGCTACACCTTC. Full variable domain (outside the CDR3, taken from reference TRBV19 and TRBJ1-2): DGGITQSPKYLFRKEGQNVTLSCEQNLNHDAMYWYRQDPGQGLRLIYYSQIVNDFQKGDIAEGYSVSREKKESFPLTVTSAQKNPTAFYLCASSINGGPYGYTFGSGTRLTVV.

The V and J genes are TRBV28 and TRBJ1-3, with TRBD1 matching over 7 bases. The germline V gene has CDR1 MDHEN and CDR2 SYDVKM. There are 18 residues in the CDR3. After removal of 6 bases from V and 3 bases from J, the junction contained 17 bases not matched to a gene. The CDR3 protein is CASRTGQLLLPHGNTIYF. The CDR3 nucleotides are TGTGCCAGCAGGACGGGACAGCTTCTTCTTCCTCATGGAAACACCATATATTTT.

This clone was detected a few times. The sample contains more than one DNA sequence encoding this CDR3. The chain has TRBV7-2 and TRBJ1-3; 8 nucleotides agree with TRBD1. The germline V gene has CDR1 SGHTA and CDR2 FQGNSA. This CDR3 has 15 amino acids. V dropped 2 bases and J dropped 3; count of bases not matched to a gene: 3. DNA of the CDR3: TGTGCCAGCAGCTTAAACAGGGGGAGTGGAAACACCATATATTTT. Protein product: CASSLNRGSGNTIYF.

This clone was recorded once. This chain links TRBV2 with TRBJ1-5; 8 bases match TRBD1. The CDR3 length is 14 residues. The V gene's germline CDR1 is SNHLY and CDR2 FYNNEI. The ends lost 9 bases at V and 5 bases at J; junction bases unmatched: 9. This CDR3 is CASSLGRGHQPQHF. CDR3 nucleotide sequence: TGTGCCAGTTCCCTGGGCAGGGGGCATCAGCCCCAGCATTTT. Variable domain in full (rest from reference TRBV2 and TRBJ1-5): EPEVTQTPSHQVTQMGQEVILRCVPISNHLYFYWYRQILGQKVEFLVSFYNNEISEKSEIFDDQFSVERPDGSNFTLKIRSTKLEDSAMYFCASSLGRGHQPQHFGDGTRLSIL.

The chain couples TRBV18 to TRBJ2-2, with D maybe TRBD1 (5 bases). CDR3 length: 13 residues. The germline gives CDR1 KGHSH, CDR2 LQKENI. Trimming shortened V by 3 bases and J by 5 bases, and 7 bases separated the two germline ends. The DNA for the CDR3 is TGTGCCAGCTCACCCAGGGAAACCGGGGAGCTGTTTTTT. Amino acids: CASSPRETGELFF. Combining the CDR3 with reference TRBV18 and TRBJ2-2 gives the whole variable domain NAGVMQNPRHLVRRRGQEARLRCSPMKGHSHVYWYRQLPEEGLKFMVYLQKENIIDESGMPKERFSAEFPKEGPSILRIQQVVRGDSAAYFCASSPRETGELFFGEGSRLTVL.

In this sample, this clone turned up once. The gene calls are TRBV6-1 and TRBJ1-2, with D possibly being TRBD1 (5 bases). The length of the CDR3 is 19 residues. Between the trimmed V and J ends, which lost 1 base and 8 bases, there was a span of 29 bases. CDR1 MNHNS and CDR2 SASEGT come from the germline V gene. The CDR3 is CASSEVFFERPRLGGGYTF. DNA of the CDR3: TGTGCCAGCAGTGAAGTTTTTTTTGAGCGCCCGCGTCTCGGGGGAGGCTACACCTTC.

The chain has TRBV5-1 and TRBJ2-7, with 10 bases fitting TRBD2. This CDR3 has 14 residues. Germline V gene sequence: CDR1 SGHRS, CDR2 YFSETQ. Trimming cost V 0 bases and J 7 bases; bases outside gene matches: 4. The CDR3: CASSLELAGKEQYF. The CDR3 DNA is TGCGCCAGCAGCTTGGAACTAGCGGGAAAGGAGCAGTACTTC.

The chain is built from TRBV5-4 and TRBJ2-1; 8 nucleotides agree with TRBD2. Germline values: CDR1 SGHNT, CDR2 YYREEE (reference sequence). V was clipped by 5 bases and J by 10 bases; unmatched bases: 11. The CDR3 loop spans 14 amino acids. The CDR3 reads CASRLGTSQVEQFF. The DNA of the CDR3 is TGTGCCAGCAGACTCGGGACTAGTCAAGTAGAGCAGTTCTTC.

The chain has TRBV18 and TRBJ1-6, with 9 bases matching TRBD1. CDR3 length: 15 amino acids. V dropped 3 bases and J dropped 10; count of bases not matched to a gene: 7. CDR1 and CDR2 (germline): KGHSH, LQKENI. Here the CDR3 reads CASSPDRGGWSPLHF. CDR3 DNA sequence: TGTGCCAGCTCACCGGACAGGGGAGGTTGGTCACCCCTCCACTTT.

V gene TRBV19 combines with J gene TRBJ2-5, with TRBD1 as a possible D gene (7 bases). Germline V gene sequence: CDR1 LNHDA, CDR2 SQIVND (reference sequence). The CDR3 extends over 16 amino acids. Trimming removed 4 bases at V and 4 bases at J, with 19 bases between. The CDR3 DNA reads TGTGCCAGTAGTACGTCGAGGCAGGGGGGAGGAGAGACCCAGTACTTC. This codes for CASSTSRQGGGETQYF.

The rearrangement joins TRBV7-9 to TRBJ2-1; the match to TRBD2 covers 10 bases. With 8 bases clipped from V and 7 bases from J, the junction kept 8 bases outside the gene matches. The CDR3 covers 14 residues. The germline V gene encodes CDR1 SEHNR and CDR2 FQNEAQ (reference sequence). The CDR3: CASLLAGVWNEQFF. CDR3 nucleotides: TGTGCCAGCTTGCTAGCGGGAGTTTGGAATGAGCAGTTCTTC.

The chain has TRBV7-9 and TRBJ2-1, with D perhaps TRBD1 (5 bases). The V gene's germline CDR1 is SEHNR and CDR2 FQNEAQ (reference sequence). Trimming took off 6 bases at V and 12 bases at J, with 15 bases between the two ends. This CDR3 region has 12 residues. In nucleotides, the CDR3 is TGTGCCAGCAGTGCCTGGGGCGTGCGGCAGTTCTTC. This codes for CASSAWGVRQFF.

The chain carries TRBV5-8 and TRBJ2-3; 8 bases align to TRBD1. Germline V gene data show CDR1 as SGHTS and CDR2 as YDEGEE. Unmatched junction bases numbered 5, after V lost 2 bases and J lost 3 bases. The CDR3 is made up of 15 amino acids. For the CDR3, the DNA is TGTGCCAGCAGCTTCCGGACAGGGACGACAGATACGCAGTATTTT. It is translated as CASSFRTGTTDTQYF.